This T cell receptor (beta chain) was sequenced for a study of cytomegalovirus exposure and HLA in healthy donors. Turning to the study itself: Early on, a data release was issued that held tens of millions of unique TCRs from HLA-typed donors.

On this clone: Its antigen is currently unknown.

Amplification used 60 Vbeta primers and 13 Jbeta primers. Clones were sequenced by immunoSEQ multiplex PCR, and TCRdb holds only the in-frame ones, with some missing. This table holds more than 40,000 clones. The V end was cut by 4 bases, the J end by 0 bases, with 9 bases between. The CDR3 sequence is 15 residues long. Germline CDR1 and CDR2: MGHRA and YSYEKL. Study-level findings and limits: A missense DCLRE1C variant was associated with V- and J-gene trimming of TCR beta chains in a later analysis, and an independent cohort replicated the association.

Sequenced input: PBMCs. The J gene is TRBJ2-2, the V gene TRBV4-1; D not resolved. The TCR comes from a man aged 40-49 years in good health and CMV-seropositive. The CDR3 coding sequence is TGCGCCAGCAGCCTGGAGCCCGCGAACACCGGGGAGCTGTTTTTT. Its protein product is CASSLEPANTGELFF.